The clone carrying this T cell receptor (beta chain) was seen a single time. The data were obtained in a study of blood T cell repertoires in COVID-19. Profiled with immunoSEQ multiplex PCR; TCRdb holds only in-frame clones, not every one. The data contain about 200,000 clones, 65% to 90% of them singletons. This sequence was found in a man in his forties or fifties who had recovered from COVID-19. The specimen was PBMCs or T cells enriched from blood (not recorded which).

The chain's CDR3 is CASSLTGTQWNIQYF. CDR3 DNA: TGTGCCAGCAGCTTAACCGGGACACAATGGAACATTCAGTACTTC. The chain couples TRBV11-2 to TRBJ2-4; D is possibly TRBD1 (6 bases). Germline CDR1 and CDR2: SGHAT and FQNNGV. Trimming cost V 2 bases and J 7 bases, with 15 bases left between them. The CDR3 sequence is 15 residues long.